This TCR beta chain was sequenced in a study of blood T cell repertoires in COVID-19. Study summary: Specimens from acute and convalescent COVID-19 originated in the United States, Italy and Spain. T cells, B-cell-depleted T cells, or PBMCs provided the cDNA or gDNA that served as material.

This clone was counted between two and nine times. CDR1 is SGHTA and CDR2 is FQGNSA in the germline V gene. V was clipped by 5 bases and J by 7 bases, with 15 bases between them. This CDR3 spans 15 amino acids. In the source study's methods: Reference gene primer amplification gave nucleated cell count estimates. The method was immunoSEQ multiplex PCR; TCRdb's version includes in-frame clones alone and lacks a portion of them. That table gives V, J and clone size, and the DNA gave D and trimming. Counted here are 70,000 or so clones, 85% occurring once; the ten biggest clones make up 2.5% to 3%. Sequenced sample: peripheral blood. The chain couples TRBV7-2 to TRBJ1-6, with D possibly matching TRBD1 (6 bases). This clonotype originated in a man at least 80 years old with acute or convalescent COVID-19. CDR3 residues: CASSRFGQGNSPLHF. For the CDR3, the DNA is TGTGCCAGCAGCCGTTTCGGGCAGGGGAATTCACCCCTCCACTTT.